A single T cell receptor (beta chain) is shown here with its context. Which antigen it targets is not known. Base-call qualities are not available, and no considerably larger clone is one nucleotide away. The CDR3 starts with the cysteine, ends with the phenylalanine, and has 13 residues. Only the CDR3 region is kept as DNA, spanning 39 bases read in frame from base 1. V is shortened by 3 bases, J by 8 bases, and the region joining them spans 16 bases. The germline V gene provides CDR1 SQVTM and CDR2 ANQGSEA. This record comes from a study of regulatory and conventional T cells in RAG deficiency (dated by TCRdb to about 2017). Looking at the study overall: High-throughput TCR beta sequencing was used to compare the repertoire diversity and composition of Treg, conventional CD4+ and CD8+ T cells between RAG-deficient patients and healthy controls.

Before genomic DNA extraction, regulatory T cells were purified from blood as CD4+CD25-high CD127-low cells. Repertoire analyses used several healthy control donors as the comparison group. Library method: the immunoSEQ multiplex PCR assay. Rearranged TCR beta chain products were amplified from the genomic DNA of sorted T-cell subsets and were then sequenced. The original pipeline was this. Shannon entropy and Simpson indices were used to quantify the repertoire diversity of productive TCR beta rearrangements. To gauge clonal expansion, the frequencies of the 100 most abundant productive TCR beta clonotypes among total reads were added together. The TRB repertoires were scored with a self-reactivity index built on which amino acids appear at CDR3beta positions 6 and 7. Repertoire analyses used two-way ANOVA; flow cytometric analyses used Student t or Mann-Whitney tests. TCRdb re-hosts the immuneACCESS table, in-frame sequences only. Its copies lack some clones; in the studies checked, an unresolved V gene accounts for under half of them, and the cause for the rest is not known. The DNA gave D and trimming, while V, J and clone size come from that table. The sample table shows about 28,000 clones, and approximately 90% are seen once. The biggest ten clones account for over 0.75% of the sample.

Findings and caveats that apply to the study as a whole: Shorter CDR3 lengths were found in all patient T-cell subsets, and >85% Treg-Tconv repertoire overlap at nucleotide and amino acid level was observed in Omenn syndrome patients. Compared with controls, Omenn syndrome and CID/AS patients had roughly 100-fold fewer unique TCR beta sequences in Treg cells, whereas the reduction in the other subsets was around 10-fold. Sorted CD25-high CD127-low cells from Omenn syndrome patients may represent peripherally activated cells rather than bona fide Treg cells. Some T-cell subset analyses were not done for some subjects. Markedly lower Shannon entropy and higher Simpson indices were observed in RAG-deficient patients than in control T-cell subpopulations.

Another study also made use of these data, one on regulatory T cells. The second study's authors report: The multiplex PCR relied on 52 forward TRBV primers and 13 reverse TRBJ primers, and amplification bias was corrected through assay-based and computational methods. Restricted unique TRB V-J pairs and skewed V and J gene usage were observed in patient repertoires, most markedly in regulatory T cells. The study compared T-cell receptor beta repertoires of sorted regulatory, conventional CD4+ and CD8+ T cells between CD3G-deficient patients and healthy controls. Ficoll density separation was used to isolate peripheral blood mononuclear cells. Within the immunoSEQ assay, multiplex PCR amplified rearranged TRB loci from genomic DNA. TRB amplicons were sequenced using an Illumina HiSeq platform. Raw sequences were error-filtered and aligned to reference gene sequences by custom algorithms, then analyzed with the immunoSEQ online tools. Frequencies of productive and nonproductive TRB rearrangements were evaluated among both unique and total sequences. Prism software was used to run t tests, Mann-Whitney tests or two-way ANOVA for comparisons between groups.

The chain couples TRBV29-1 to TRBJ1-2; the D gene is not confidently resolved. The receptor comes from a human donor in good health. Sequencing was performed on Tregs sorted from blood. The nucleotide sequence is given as TGCAGCGTTGATGGCACACCATCAGACGGCTACACCTTC. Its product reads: CSVDGTPSDGYTF.